A single TCR beta chain is shown here with its context. This sample is part of a study of T cells in localized non-small cell lung cancer. The data were produced by immunoSEQ multiplex PCR, yet TCRdb's version contains in-frame clones alone and is incomplete. Of 75,000 to 90,000 clones listed, 84% are singletons. The specimen was peripheral blood, collected before any cancer treatment. This clonotype was obtained from a man aged 40 to 75 with stage I lung adenocarcinoma.

The DNA of the CDR3 is TGTGCCACCAGCCCCCGGACAGGGAAGAACACCGGGGAGCTGTTTTTT. Translation: CATSPRTGKNTGELFF. The chain couples TRBV15 to TRBJ2-2; 8 nucleotides match TRBD1. This CDR3 contains 16 residues. The V and J ends lost 5 bases and 1 base, in that order; junction bases with no gene match: 6. The germline V gene has CDR1 LNHNV and CDR2 YYDKDF (reference sequence).